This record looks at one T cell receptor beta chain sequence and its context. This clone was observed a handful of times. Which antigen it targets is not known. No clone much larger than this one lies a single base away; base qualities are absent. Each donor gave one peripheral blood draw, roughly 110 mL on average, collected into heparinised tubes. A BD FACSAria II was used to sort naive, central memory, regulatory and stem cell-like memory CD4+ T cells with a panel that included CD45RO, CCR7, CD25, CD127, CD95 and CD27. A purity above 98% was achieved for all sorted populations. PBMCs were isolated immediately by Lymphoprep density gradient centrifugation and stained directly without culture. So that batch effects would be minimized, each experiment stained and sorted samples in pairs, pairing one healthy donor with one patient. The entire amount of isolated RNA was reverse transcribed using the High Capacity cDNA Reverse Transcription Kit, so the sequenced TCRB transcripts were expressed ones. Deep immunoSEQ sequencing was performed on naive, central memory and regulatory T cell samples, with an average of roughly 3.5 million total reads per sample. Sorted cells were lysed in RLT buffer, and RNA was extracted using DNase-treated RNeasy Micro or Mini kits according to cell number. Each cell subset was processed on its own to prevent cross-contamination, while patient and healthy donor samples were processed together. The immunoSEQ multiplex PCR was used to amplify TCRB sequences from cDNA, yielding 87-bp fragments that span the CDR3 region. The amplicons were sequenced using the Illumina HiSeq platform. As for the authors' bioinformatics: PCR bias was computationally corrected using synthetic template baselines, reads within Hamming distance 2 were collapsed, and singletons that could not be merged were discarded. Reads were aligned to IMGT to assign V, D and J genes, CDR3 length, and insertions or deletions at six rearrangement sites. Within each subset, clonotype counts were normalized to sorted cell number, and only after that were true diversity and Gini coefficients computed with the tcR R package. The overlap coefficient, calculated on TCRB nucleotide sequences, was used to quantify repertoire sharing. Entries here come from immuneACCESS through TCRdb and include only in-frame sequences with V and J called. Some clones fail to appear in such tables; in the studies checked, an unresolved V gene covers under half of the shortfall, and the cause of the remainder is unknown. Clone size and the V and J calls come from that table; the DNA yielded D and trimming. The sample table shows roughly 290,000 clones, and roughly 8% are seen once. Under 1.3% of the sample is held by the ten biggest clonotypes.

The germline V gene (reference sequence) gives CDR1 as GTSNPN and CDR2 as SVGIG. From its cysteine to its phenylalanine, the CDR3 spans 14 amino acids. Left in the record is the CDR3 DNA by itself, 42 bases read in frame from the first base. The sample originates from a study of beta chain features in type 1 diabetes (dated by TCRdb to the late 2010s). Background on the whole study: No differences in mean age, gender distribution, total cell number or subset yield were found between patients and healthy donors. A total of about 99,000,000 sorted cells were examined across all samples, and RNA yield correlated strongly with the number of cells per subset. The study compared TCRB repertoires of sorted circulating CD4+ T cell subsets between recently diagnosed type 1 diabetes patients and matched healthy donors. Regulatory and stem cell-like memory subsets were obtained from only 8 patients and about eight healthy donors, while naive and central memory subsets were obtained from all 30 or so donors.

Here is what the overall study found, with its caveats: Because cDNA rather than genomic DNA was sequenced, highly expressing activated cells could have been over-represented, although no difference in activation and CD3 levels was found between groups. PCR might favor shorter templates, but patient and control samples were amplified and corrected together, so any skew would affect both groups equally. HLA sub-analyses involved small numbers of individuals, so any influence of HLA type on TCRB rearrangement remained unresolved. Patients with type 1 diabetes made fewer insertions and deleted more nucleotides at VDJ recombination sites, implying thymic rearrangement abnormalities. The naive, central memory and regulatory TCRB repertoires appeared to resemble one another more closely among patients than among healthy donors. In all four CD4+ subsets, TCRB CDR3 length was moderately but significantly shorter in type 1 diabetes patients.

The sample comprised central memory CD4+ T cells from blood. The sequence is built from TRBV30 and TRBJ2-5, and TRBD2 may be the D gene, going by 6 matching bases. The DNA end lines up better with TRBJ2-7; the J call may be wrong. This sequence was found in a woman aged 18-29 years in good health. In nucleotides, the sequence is TGTGCCTGGAATGTTCTCTCGGGGGTCTACGAGCAGTACTTC. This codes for CAWNVLSGVYEQYF.